This T cell receptor beta chain appears in the sequencing data of a study of identical twins. The study, taken as a whole, reports: Fewer insertions characterized abundant cord blood beta clonotypes, whereas memory repertoires showed none. Weaker excess twin sharing was observed in beta out-of-frame sequences. Out-of-frame alpha sequences shared between twins exhibited an excess of low generation probability.

TCRdb re-called the 5' RACE reads with MiXCR, one entry per CDR3 protein. In the table there are fewer than 250,000 distinct CDR3 sequences, 7.5% of which are singletons. In its sample, this clonotype was seen many times. Its specificity is not known. In germline, CDR1 is SGHRS, CDR2 YFSETQ. Trimming shortened V by 0 bases and J by 1 base, and 11 bases separated the two germline ends. The CDR3 runs to 15 residues. This sample also appeared in a second study, on yellow fever vaccine responses in identical twins.

The receptor comes from a woman between 18 and 29 years old in good health. Sequenced: CD8+ T cells sorted from blood. This chain connects TRBV5-1 to TRBJ2-7; tentatively, D is TRBD1 (6 bases). The DNA of the CDR3 is TGCGCCAGCAGCTTGGACAGGGTGGAGTCCTACGAGCAGTACTTC. It specifies CASSLDRVESYEQYF.